The rows below give T cell receptor beta chains drawn from one sample of a study of blood T cells in healthy people across ages. Using its own MiXCR run on the 5' RACE reads, TCRdb lists one record per CDR3 protein. The table lists some 690,000 distinct CDR3 sequences, around a fifth of them singletons, with 22% in the top ten. The sequenced sample was blood. Receptors were obtained from a man between 65 and 79 years old in good health. Both conserved end residues are part of each CDR3. Each record gives: D gene, V gene, J gene, clone size, CDR3 protein, CDR3 DNA. D genes are given only for firm matches. Clone sizes are given selectively: once, few, many, or a class where the clone is expanded.

NA	TRBV5-1	TRBJ2-3	few	CASSNLITDTQYF	TGCGCCAGCAGCAACCTGATCACAGATACGCAGTATTTT
NA	TRBV6-2/TRBV6-3	TRBJ2-3	NA	CASSYSIGSADTQYF	TGTGCCAGCAGTTACTCTATAGGGTCGGCAGATACGCAGTATTTT
NA	TRBV18	TRBJ1-2	many	CASSPKTVHPGGYTF	TGTGCCAGCTCACCAAAGACAGTACATCCTGGTGGCTACACCTTC
NA	TRBV12-3/TRBV12-4	TRBJ2-1	NA	CASNRWGSYNEQFF	TGTGCCAGCAACAGGTGGGGGTCCTACAATGAGCAGTTCTTC
TRBD1	TRBV6-5	TRBJ1-2	few	CASSWDSANYGYTF	TGTGCCAGCAGTTGGGACAGCGCTAACTATGGCTACACCTTC
NA	TRBV20-1	TRBJ2-3	few	CSARDLRGASVNTQYF	TGCAGTGCTAGAGATCTCCGGGGCGCCTCCGTGAATACGCAGTATTTT
NA	TRBV6-2/TRBV6-3	TRBJ1-5	few	CASSRFSNQPQHF	TGTGCCAGCAGTCGCTTTTCAAATCAGCCCCAGCATTTT
NA	TRBV7-2	TRBJ2-7	few	CASSWGIYEQYF	TGTGCCAGCAGCTGGGGGATCTACGAGCAGTACTTC
NA	TRBV5-8	TRBJ2-1	NA	CASSLRLLEQFF	TGTGCCAGCAGCTTGCGGCTACTTGAGCAGTTCTTC
TRBD1	TRBV12-3/TRBV12-4	TRBJ2-2	few	CASRIGQGGTGELFF	TGTGCCAGCAGAATCGGACAGGGAGGAACCGGGGAGCTGTTTTTT
NA	TRBV20-1	TRBJ2-3	few	CSAPLKGGYTDTQYF	TGCAGTGCCCCCTTAAAGGGGGGCTACACAGATACGCAGTATTTT
NA	TRBV4-1	TRBJ2-1	NA	CASGQDWGNEQFF	TGCGCCAGCGGCCAGGATTGGGGCAATGAGCAGTTCTTC
TRBD1	TRBV13	TRBJ1-5	NA	CASSFGRQGQPQHF	TGTGCCAGCAGCTTCGGAAGACAGGGGCAGCCCCAGCATTTT
NA	TRBV3-1	TRBJ2-2	many	CASSPVGKLTGELFF	TGTGCCAGCAGCCCCGTAGGGAAGTTAACCGGGGAGCTGTTTTTT
NA	TRBV12-3/TRBV12-4	TRBJ2-7	many	CASSRATKFYEQYF	TGTGCCAGCAGTCGAGCAACGAAATTCTACGAGCAGTACTTC
NA	TRBV20-1	TRBJ2-5	NA	CSARDPGLTWETQYF	TGCAGTGCTAGAGACCCGGGACTGACGTGGGAGACCCAGTACTTC
NA	TRBV5-1	TRBJ1-1	few	CASRTDAMNTEAFF	TGCGCCAGCAGGACGGACGCCATGAACACTGAAGCTTTCTTT
TRBD2	TRBV4-2	TRBJ2-3	NA	CASSQPSGLDAQYF	TGTGCCAGCAGCCAGCCTAGCGGGCTAGATGCGCAGTATTTT
NA	TRBV12-3/TRBV12-4	TRBJ2-3	NA	CASSFRRLRGHTDTQYF	TGTGCCAGCAGTTTCCGCCGGTTGCGGGGGCACACAGATACGCAGTATTTT
NA	TRBV5-1	TRBJ2-3	few	CASSLEGDPSTDTQYF	TGCGCCAGCAGCTTGGAGGGGGATCCTAGCACAGATACGCAGTATTTT
TRBD2	TRBV11-2	TRBJ2-5	few	CASSFSGTSQETQYF	TGTGCCAGCAGCTTCTCCGGGACTAGCCAAGAGACCCAGTACTTC
NA	TRBV20-1	TRBJ1-2	NA	CSASGGGGIGYGYTF	TGCAGTGCCTCCGGCGGGGGGGGTATCGGCTATGGCTACACCTTC
NA	TRBV29-1	TRBJ2-3	NA	CSVCPGTDTQYF	TGCAGCGTTTGTCCCGGCACAGATACGCAGTATTTT
NA	TRBV7-2	TRBJ2-1	few	CASSPNGLRDEQFF	TGTGCCAGCAGCCCTAATGGCCTTCGGGATGAGCAGTTCTTC
NA	TRBV20-1	TRBJ1-4	NA	CSARMPGVRGEKLFF	TGCAGTGCTAGGATGCCGGGGGTTCGAGGCGAAAAACTGTTTTTT
NA	TRBV12-3/TRBV12-4	TRBJ1-1	few	CASSDIGTLNTEAFF	TGTGCCAGCAGTGACATTGGGACATTGAACACTGAAGCTTTCTTT
NA	TRBV24-1	TRBJ1-2	NA	CATSAWRGLLNYGYTF	TGTGCCACCAGTGCATGGCGTGGGTTACTGAACTATGGCTACACCTTC
NA	TRBV12-3/TRBV12-4	TRBJ2-2	few	CASSLGGARTGELFF	TGTGCCAGCAGTTTAGGGGGGGCCCGCACCGGGGAGCTGTTTTTT
TRBD1	TRBV5-6	TRBJ1-1	once	CASSWTGAENTEAFF	TGTGCCAGCAGCTGGACAGGGGCCGAGAACACTGAAGCTTTCTTT
NA	TRBV20-1	TRBJ2-1	many	CSARADPTRVEQFF	TGCAGTGCTAGAGCCGACCCCACTAGGGTTGAGCAGTTCTTC
NA	TRBV15	TRBJ1-3	NA	CATSRDLARGNTIYF	TGTGCCACCAGCAGAGATTTGGCCCGGGGAAACACCATATATTTT
NA	TRBV5-1	TRBJ1-1	few	CASSLGSGTRTEASF	TGCGCCAGCAGCCTGGGTTCAGGGACTAGGACTGAAGCTTCCTTT
NA	TRBV19	TRBJ1-1	NA	CASSISGTKNTEAFF	TGTGCCAGTAGTATATCGGGCACCAAGAACACTGAAGCTTTCTTT
NA	TRBV5-1	TRBJ1-2	NA	CASSLPATNYGYTF	TGCGCCAGCAGCTTGCCTGCAACTAACTATGGCTACACCTTC
NA	TRBV6-4	TRBJ2-3	few	CASSVELAASTDTQYF	TGTGCCAGCAGTGTCGAGTTGGCCGCTAGCACAGATACGCAGTATTTT
NA	TRBV5-1	TRBJ1-6	few	CASSFNVPGNNSPLHF	TGCGCCAGCAGCTTTAATGTGCCGGGTAATAATTCACCCCTCCACTTT
NA	TRBV5-1	TRBJ2-6	many	CASSLAGTTRSGANVLTF	TGCGCCAGCAGCTTGGCCGGGACAACTCGCTCTGGGGCCAACGTCCTGACTTTC
TRBD2	TRBV12-3/TRBV12-4	TRBJ2-1	NA	CASINDVTSGNNEQFF	TGTGCCAGCATCAATGATGTCACTAGCGGGAACAATGAGCAGTTCTTC
NA	TRBV29-1	TRBJ2-5	many	CSGGTDQETQYF	TGCAGCGGCGGGACGGATCAAGAGACCCAGTACTTC
TRBD2	TRBV7-9	TRBJ2-1	NA	CASSSFLGGSRYNEQFF	TGTGCCAGCAGCTCTTTTCTAGGCGGGAGTAGGTACAATGAGCAGTTCTTC